The 16 T cell receptor beta chains below all came from one sample that was sequenced in a study of blood T cells in healthy people across ages. The use of a sample-barcoded 5' primer and a J-beta primer mix characterized a second PCR of roughly 7 to 12 cycles. MiXCR was run by TCRdb on the 5' RACE reads, yielding one entry per CDR3 protein. The sample carries about a million distinct CDR3 sequences, 35% to 40% recorded once. What was sequenced was blood. Receptor source: a man aged 18 to 30 in good health.

The V and J genes are TRBV27 and TRBJ2-3; perhaps TRBD1 as D (6 bases). The CDR3 contains 17 residues. The germline V gene encodes CDR1 MNHEY and CDR2 SMNVEV (reference sequence). V was shortened by 4 bases and J by 2 bases, with 19 bases between the two germline ends. In nucleotides, the CDR3 is TGTGCCAGCAGTTCGCTGAAAACAGGGCCCTCCACAGATACGCAGTATTTT. Protein product: CASSSLKTGPSTDTQYF.

The chain is built from TRBV24-1 and TRBJ2-3; 7 bases align to TRBD1. Germline values: CDR1 KGHDR, CDR2 SFDVKD. The CDR3 is 14 amino acids. After removal of 4 bases from V and 4 bases from J, the junction contained 4 bases not matched to a gene. The CDR3 nucleotides read TGTGCCACCAGTGACCCAGGGACAGCAGATACGCAGTATTTT. It translates to CATSDPGTADTQYF.

The chain combines TRBV18 with TRBJ2-1; 15 nucleotides align to TRBD2. The trim removed 6 bases at V and 3 bases at J, leaving 9 bases unmatched. CDR3 length equals 18 residues. CDR1 is KGHSH, CDR2 LQKENI, per germline. Written as DNA, the CDR3 is TGTGCCAGCTCGTCCGGGACTAGCGGGGGGACGATCTACAATGAGCAGTTCTTC. Translation gives CASSSGTSGGTIYNEQFF.

J is TRBJ2-3 and V is TRBV20-1; 16 bases agree with TRBD2. Germline V lookup: CDR1 DFQATT, CDR2 SNEGSKA (reference sequence). After removal of 4 bases from V and 3 bases from J, the junction contained 19 bases not matched to a gene. CDR3 length equals 21 residues. The CDR3 is CSATLDFGTSGRASITDTQYF. In nucleotides, the CDR3 is TGCAGTGCTACCCTGGACTTCGGGACTAGCGGGAGGGCCTCTATAACAGATACGCAGTATTTT.

The chain couples TRBV2 to TRBJ2-3; D is unclear. V lost 2 bases, J lost 6 bases, and 9 bases lay in between. The CDR3 has 13 amino acids. The germline gives CDR1 SNHLY, CDR2 FYNNEI. The CDR3 nucleotides read TGTGCCAGCAGTGAATATTTAGGCGATACGCAGTATTTT. Translation gives CASSEYLGDTQYF.

This clonotype came up once. The rearrangement links TRBV5-5 to TRBJ2-7, with TRBD1 as a possible D gene (5 bases). V lost 2 bases and J lost 3, with 18 bases in between. This CDR3 region has 16 residues. Germline assignment: CDR1 SGHKS and CDR2 YYEKEE (reference sequence). In DNA form, the CDR3 reads TGTGCCAGCAGCTTAACGGACATGTTGAAAGACTACGAGCAGTACTTC. Translation: CASSLTDMLKDYEQYF.

As to this clonotype: One base away lies a much larger clone, so this may be a sequencing read error. J is TRBJ2-1 and V is TRBV4-2, with TRBD1 matching over 7 bases. Germline loops: CDR1 LGHNA, CDR2 YNFKEQ. There are 16 residues in the CDR3. This CDR3 is CASSQADRDRGNGQFF. The CDR3 DNA sequence: TGTGCCAGCAGCCAAGCTGACAGGGATCGGGGCAATGGGCAGTTCTTC.

This clonotype was seen more than once but under ten times. The genes are TRBV3-1 and TRBJ1-2; D unclear. The germline CDR1 and CDR2 sequences are LGHDT and YNNKEL (reference sequence). The CDR3 spans 16 residues. Trimming took 0 bases from V and 0 from J, leaving 11 bases between them. CDR3 sequence reads: CASSQEFLKANYGYTF. The CDR3 DNA reads as TGTGCCAGCAGCCAAGAGTTCCTGAAAGCTAACTATGGCTACACCTTC. Drawing the rest from reference TRBV3-1 and TRBJ1-2, the complete variable domain is DTAVSQTPKYLVTQMGNDKSIKCEQNLGHDTMYWYKQDSKKFLKIMFSYNNKELIINETVPNRFSPKSPDKAHLNLHINSLELGDSAVYFCASSQEFLKANYGYTFGSGTRLTVV.

This clonotype was picked up one time. This chain uses TRBV4-2 with TRBJ2-2; 9 positions agree with TRBD1. Per the germline V gene, CDR1 is LGHNA and CDR2 is YNFKEQ. The CDR3 contains 16 residues. After removal of 3 bases from V and 3 bases from J, the junction contained 5 bases not matched to a gene. The CDR3 region has the DNA TGTGCCAGCAGCCAGGGACAGGGAATTTACACCGGGGAGCTGTTTTTT. This encodes CASSQGQGIYTGELFF.

V gene TRBV5-1 combines with J gene TRBJ2-7; 8 bases match TRBD1. The length of the CDR3 is 15 residues. Germline-derived CDR1 and CDR2 are SGHRS and YFSETQ. V was pared by 0 bases and J by 3 bases, with 5 bases of the junction left unmatched. The CDR3 reads CASSLAGGRVYEQYF. The DNA for the CDR3 is TGCGCCAGCAGCTTGGCAGGGGGCCGGGTCTACGAGCAGTACTTC.

The rearrangement uses TRBV10-3 and TRBJ2-5; tentatively, D is TRBD2 (6 bases). Per germline, CDR1 ENHRY and CDR2 SYGVKD. This CDR3 has 13 residues. Trimming removed 2 bases at V and 5 bases at J, with 9 bases between. The CDR3 here is CAISEGGFETQYF. Written as DNA, the CDR3 is TGTGCCATCAGTGAGGGAGGGTTTGAGACCCAGTACTTC.

This clonotype appeared a few times. The chain links TRBV6-6 to TRBJ1-2, with TRBD1 identical over 9 bases. Per germline, CDR1 MNHNY and CDR2 SVGAGI (reference sequence). The junction had 8 bases not matched to a gene; V was cut back by 2 bases and J by 7 bases. This CDR3 contains 15 residues. CDR3 loop: CASSYPRDRDSGYTF. The CDR3 coding sequence is TGTGCCAGCAGTTACCCGCGGGACAGGGATAGTGGCTACACCTTC.

CDR3 in DNA: TGTGCCATCAGTGACTGGGACGGGGACTATGGCTACACCTTC. Protein product: CAISDWDGDYGYTF. The gene calls are TRBV10-3 and TRBJ1-2; possible D gene TRBD1, 5 bases. The V gene lost 3 bases and the J gene lost 3 bases, with 11 bases spanning the gap. Germline CDR1 reads ENHRY; CDR2 reads SYGVKD. This CDR3 comprises 14 residues.

The chain combines TRBV5-1 with TRBJ2-5, with a weak D call TRBD2 (7 bases). The CDR3 spans 16 residues. Between the trimmed V and J ends, which lost 0 bases and 11 bases, there was a span of 23 bases. Per germline, CDR1 SGHRS and CDR2 YFSETQ. For the CDR3, the DNA is TGCGCCAGCAGCTTGGCCCGAGGGGGGGGTTACAATGAGCAGTACTTC. It codes for CASSLARGGGYNEQYF.

This clonotype appeared a few times. The rearrangement joins TRBV7-9 to TRBJ2-5, with D possibly called TRBD1 or TRBD2 (5 bases each). Germline loops: CDR1 SEHNR, CDR2 FQNEAQ (reference sequence). V shed 3 bases and J shed 4 bases, with 15 bases lying between them. The CDR3 is 15 amino acids. For the CDR3, the DNA is TGTGCCAGCAGCTTGGTTGGGGGTGCAACAGAGACCCAGTACTTC. This encodes CASSLVGGATETQYF.

About this clonotype itself: At one end, the junction sequence differs from germline, possibly due to a read error. The chain combines TRBV7-9 with TRBJ2-6; tentatively, D is TRBD1 (6 bases). Germline CDR1 is SEHNR and CDR2 is FQNEAQ (reference sequence). The CDR3 spans 17 residues. CDR3 sequence reads: CASSFRTASSGANVPTF. For the CDR3, the DNA is TGTGCCAGCAGCTTCAGGACAGCTAGCTCTGGGGCCAACGTCCCGACTTTC. The full variable domain, completed using reference TRBV7-9 and TRBJ2-6, is DTGVSQNPRHKITKRGQNVTFRCDPISEHNRLYWYRQTLGQGPEFLTYFQNEAQLEKSRLLSDRFSAERPKGSFSTLEIQRTEQGDSAMYLCASSFRTASSGANVPTFGAGSRLTVL.